One T cell receptor (beta chain) is described in this entry. The data are from a study of beta chain features in type 1 diabetes. As every portion of the isolated RNA was reverse transcribed, the sequencing read expressed TCRB transcripts. Clones were read by immunoSEQ multiplex PCR, and TCRdb kept only the in-frame ones, dropping some. The sample carries roughly 60,000 clones, about 61% recorded once. This CDR3 comprises 11 residues. Per the germline V gene, CDR1 is DFQATT and CDR2 is SNEGSKA (reference sequence). The sequence was obtained from a woman between 18 and 29 years old in good health. The sample comprised Tregs from blood. The gene calls are TRBV20-1 and TRBJ2-5; no firm D call. The closer fit of TRBJ2-7 to the DNA end suggests the J call may be wrong. The CDR3 sequence is CSVADSYEQYF. The CDR3 nucleotides read TGCAGTGTAGCCGACTCCTACGAGCAGTACTTC.